This T cell receptor beta chain was recorded in a study of OX40 agonist ivuxolimab in advanced cancers. Exclusion applied to patients with autoimmune disease history or systemic immunosuppression. Profiling relied on immunoSEQ multiplex PCR, and the TCRdb table lists in-frame clones only, not all of them. The table shows 20,000 to 25,000 clones, with 60% to 85% occurring only once. This CDR3 has 12 amino acids. With V trimmed by 4 bases and J by 11 bases, 10 bases remained unmatched. From germline, CDR1 is SQVTM and CDR2 ANQGSEA. The material was CD4+ or CD8+ T cells sorted from blood, obtained in a trial of the OX40 agonist ivuxolimab. The TCR sequence derives from an adult with an advanced solid tumor such as melanoma, head and neck, liver or kidney cancer. The chain links TRBV29-1 to TRBJ1-2; 7 nucleotides line up with TRBD1. DNA for the CDR3: TGCAGCGTTGTAGGGACAGCCTTAAGGTACACCTTC. Translation: CSVVGTALRYTF.